One sample yielded the 23 T cell receptor beta chains listed below, sequenced in a study of T cell responses to AZD1222 COVID-19 vaccine. TCRdb's copy holds only in-frame clones and misses some; the assay was immunoSEQ multiplex PCR. The sample has 95,000 to 150,000 clones, around 92% seen once. Here the sequenced sample was peripheral blood, taken 28 days after the second AZD1222 dose. Every receptor here comes from an adult who received the AZD1222 COVID-19 vaccine.

As concerns this clone: At one of its ends the junction is not consistent with the germline gene, which may arise from a read error. The V and J genes are TRBV3-1 (or the pseudogene TRBV3-2) and TRBJ2-5; D not resolved. The CDR3 extends over 10 amino acids. The V gene's germline CDR1 is LGHDT and CDR2 YNNKEL (reference sequence). Here the CDR3 reads CASGQETQYF. In DNA, the CDR3 is TGTGCCAGCGGCCAAGAGACCCAGTACTTC.

This clone has just one count. Written as DNA, the CDR3 is TGCGCCAGCCGGGCGCCTCTGAACACTGAAGCTTTCTTT. This translates into CASRAPLNTEAFF. The chain has TRBV4-1 and TRBJ1-1; no reliable D call. V was cut by 8 bases and J by 0 bases, with 10 bases left in between. This CDR3 has 13 residues. Per the germline V gene, CDR1 is MGHRA and CDR2 is YSYEKL.

The genes are TRBV28 and TRBJ1-3; TRBD1 matches 7 bases. Germline trimming cut 5 bases from V and 0 bases from J; bases unmatched to any gene: 4. The CDR3 spans 15 residues. Per germline, CDR1 MDHEN and CDR2 SYDVKM. CDR3 bases: TGTGCCAGCAGTGCATACAGGGGCTCTGGAAACACCATATATTTT. Protein sequence: CASSAYRGSGNTIYF.

This rearrangement joins TRBV19 to TRBJ1-1, with unresolved D. This CDR3 comprises 14 residues. Trimming removed 5 bases from V and 7 bases from J, with 17 bases in between. Germline V gives CDR1 LNHDA, CDR2 SQIVND (reference sequence). DNA of the CDR3: TGTGCCAGTAGTGTAACCGGCAAGCCTGGTGAAGCTTTCTTT. Amino acid sequence: CASSVTGKPGEAFF.

The V and J genes are TRBV29-1 and TRBJ2-5; D gene uncertain. CDR1 is SQVTM, CDR2 ANQGSEA, per germline. The V and J ends lost 6 bases and 0 bases respectively, with 5 bases between them. This CDR3 region has 11 residues. The CDR3 coding sequence is TGCAGCGTAGGTCACCAAGAGACCCAGTACTTC. Its translation: CSVGHQETQYF. The variable domain in full, with the rest retrieved from reference TRBV29-1 and TRBJ2-5, is SAVISQKPSRDICQRGTSLTIQCQVDSQVTMMFWYRQQPGQSLTLIATANQGSEATYESGFVIDKFPISRPNLTFSTLTVSNMSPEDSSIYLCSVGHQETQYFGPGTRLLVL.

The chain recombines TRBV5-1 with TRBJ2-7; D gene unclear. V shed 7 bases and J shed 0 bases, with 17 bases lying between them. The germline V gene encodes CDR1 SGHRS and CDR2 YFSETQ. CDR3 length equals 15 residues. The CDR3 DNA reads as TGCGCCAGCGGGGAAAAGGACGGAAGCTCCTACGAGCAGTACTTC. Its translation is CASGEKDGSSYEQYF.

The J gene is TRBJ1-1, the V gene TRBV27; D is ambiguous. Trimming stripped 5 bases from V and 4 bases from J, with 17 bases between. The germline CDR1 and CDR2 sequences are MNHEY and SMNVEV (reference sequence). This CDR3 has 15 residues. This chain's CDR3 is CASSRRTIDPTEAFF. The CDR3 nucleotides are TGTGCCAGCAGTAGACGTACTATAGACCCCACTGAAGCTTTCTTT.

The rearrangement joins TRBV28 to TRBJ2-7; D is possibly TRBD1 (5 bases). The CDR3 sequence is 17 residues long. Germline lookup yields CDR1 MDHEN and CDR2 SYDVKM. V dropped 4 bases and J dropped 0 bases, with 19 bases sitting between them. As DNA, the CDR3 is TGTGCCAGCAGTTCCCTCACTGACAGCTTATACTCCTACGAGCAGTACTTC. This codes for CASSSLTDSLYSYEQYF.

This clone has just one count. The rearrangement uses TRBV27 and TRBJ2-1, with D perhaps matching TRBD1 (6 bases). The ends were cut back, 5 bases at V and 6 bases at J, with 17 bases in the middle. The germline CDR1 and CDR2 sequences are MNHEY and SMNVEV (reference sequence). This CDR3 is built from 15 residues. CDR3 in amino acids: CASSPLQQGSNEQFF. Here the CDR3 DNA reads TGTGCCAGCAGTCCTTTACAACAGGGTTCCAATGAGCAGTTCTTC.

The chain carries TRBV6-6 and TRBJ2-3; D unclear. Germline lookup yields CDR1 MNHNY and CDR2 SVGAGI (reference sequence). The CDR3 covers 13 residues. Between the trimmed V and J ends, which lost 8 bases and 4 bases, there was a span of 13 bases. The CDR3 reads CASFGGMADTQYF. CDR3 coding DNA: TGTGCCAGCTTCGGTGGGATGGCAGATACGCAGTATTTT.

This CDR3 is CASSHLGGGPNYNEQFF. In nucleotides, the CDR3 is TGTGCCAGCAGCCACCTCGGCGGGGGGCCAAACTACAATGAGCAGTTCTTC. This chain uses TRBV3-1 (or the pseudogene TRBV3-2) with TRBJ2-1; 8 bases match TRBD2. CDR1 and CDR2 (germline): LGHDT, YNNKEL (reference sequence). The CDR3 has 17 amino acids. The J segment lost 3 bases and the V segment lost 3 bases, leaving 10 bases of the junction unmatched.

The genes are TRBV7-8 and TRBJ2-1; 8 bases line up with TRBD2. This CDR3 has 16 amino acids. V gave up 3 bases and J gave up 9 bases; unmatched junction bases: 13. In germline, CDR1 is SGHVS, CDR2 FQNEAQ. The CDR3 spells CASSFPSGGVAAEQFF. In nucleotides, the CDR3 is TGTGCCAGCAGCTTCCCCTCCGGGGGGGTAGCGGCTGAGCAGTTCTTC.

The rearrangement uses TRBV6-5 and TRBJ2-7, with no clear D. With 6 bases removed from V and 1 base from J, the gap between germline ends came to 13 bases. There are 14 residues in the CDR3. Germline V CDR1 and CDR2: MNHEY, SVGAGI. The DNA of the CDR3 is TGTGCCAGCAGGAGACAAGGGCCTTCCTACGAGCAGTACTTC. This gives the protein CASRRQGPSYEQYF.

The sample holds a few counts of this clone. V is TRBV5-6 and J is TRBJ2-7; tentatively, D is TRBD1 (7 bases). Trimming shortened V by 4 bases and J by 3 bases, and 17 bases separated the two germline ends. The germline V gene has CDR1 SGHDT and CDR2 YYEEEE. This CDR3 region has 15 residues. CDR3 in amino acids: CASSAMAGGIYEQYF. Written as DNA, the CDR3 is TGTGCCAGCAGCGCCATGGCAGGGGGGATCTACGAGCAGTACTTC.

V is TRBV25-1 and J is TRBJ1-6; D is unresolved. This CDR3 is built from 14 residues. Germline V gene data show CDR1 as MGHDK and CDR2 as SYGVNS. The germline V and J ends were trimmed by 5 bases and 3 bases, with 8 bases remaining between them. CDR3 sequence (DNA): TGTGCCAGCAGTAGGCCCAGCTATAATTCACCCCTCCACTTT. The encoded protein is CASSRPSYNSPLHF. Complete variable domain (other parts from reference TRBV25-1 and TRBJ1-6): EADIYQTPRYLVIGTGKKITLECSQTMGHDKMYWYQQDPGMELHLIHYSYGVNSTEKGDLSSESTVSRIRTEHFPLTLESARPSHTSQYLCASSRPSYNSPLHFGNGTRLTVT.

The chain is built from TRBV5-1 and TRBJ1-6; perhaps TRBD1 as D (5 bases). Germline V gives CDR1 SGHRS, CDR2 YFSETQ. This CDR3 has 15 amino acids. Deletions cut 5 bases from V and 8 bases from J, with 17 bases between. In DNA, the CDR3 is TGCGCCAGCAGGCGGCAGGGAAGTTTAGATTCACCCCTCCACTTT. It specifies CASRRQGSLDSPLHF.

The chain has TRBV28 and TRBJ2-2; 11 bases are shared with TRBD1. J was trimmed by 6 bases and V by 6 bases; bases with no gene match: 6. This CDR3 has 15 amino acids. Germline CDR1 is MDHEN and CDR2 is SYDVKM. CDR3 in DNA: TGTGCCAGCAGAAGCCGGGACAGGGGGGCCGGGGAGCTGTTTTTT. Its translation: CASRSRDRGAGELFF.

The sample holds one count of this clone. The chain combines TRBV5-8 with TRBJ1-2; D is unresolved. The CDR3 length is 13 residues. Germline V CDR1 and CDR2: SGHTS, YDEGEE. V dropped 3 bases and J dropped 2 bases, with 8 bases sitting between them. The CDR3 protein is CASSSDGNYGYTF. Here the CDR3 DNA reads TGTGCCAGCAGCTCTGACGGGAACTATGGCTACACCTTC.

The chain recombines TRBV24-1 with TRBJ1-1, with 9 bases lining up with TRBD1. The V and J ends lost 4 bases and 1 base, in that order; junction bases with no gene match: 0. The V gene's germline CDR1 is KGHDR and CDR2 SFDVKD. The CDR3 covers 14 residues. The CDR3 region is CATSEQGANTEAFF. The DNA for the CDR3 is TGTGCCACCAGTGAACAGGGGGCGAACACTGAAGCTTTCTTT.

V and J are TRBV7-8 and TRBJ2-1; TRBD1 aligns across 12 bases. CDR1 SGHVS and CDR2 FQNEAQ come from the germline V gene. Trimming at V came to 5 bases and at J to 16 bases, leaving 6 bases not matched to a gene. This CDR3 comprises 12 residues. CDR3 DNA: TGTGCCAGCAGCAGTGGGACAGGGGGCTTTTTCTTC. Its protein is CASSSGTGGFFF.

The sample holds one count of this clone. The V and J genes are TRBV5-1 and TRBJ2-5, with 16 bases that match TRBD2. This CDR3 has 16 residues. Losses at the gene ends were 3 bases for V and 2 bases for J; bases not matched to a gene: 1. Germline V gene lookup returns CDR1 SGHRS and CDR2 YFSETQ. The CDR3 loop reads CASSSGLAGGQETQYF. The CDR3 DNA sequence: TGCGCCAGCAGCTCGGGACTAGCGGGGGGGCAAGAGACCCAGTACTTC.

This chain connects TRBV2 to TRBJ1-4; TRBD1 might be the D (6 bases). In germline, CDR1 is SNHLY, CDR2 FYNNEI. With 6 bases removed from V and 2 bases from J, the gap between germline ends came to 10 bases. This CDR3 comprises 14 residues. The CDR3 loop reads CASSYRDTNEKLFF. CDR3 DNA sequence: TGTGCCAGCAGCTACAGGGATACTAATGAAAAACTGTTTTTT.

The rearrangement links TRBV7-9 to TRBJ1-5; TRBD1 agrees at 7 bases. CDR3 length: 15 residues. The V and J ends lost 1 base and 7 bases, in that order; junction bases with no gene match: 7. Germline loops: CDR1 SEHNR, CDR2 FQNEAQ (reference sequence). This CDR3 is CASSLGRGVHQPQHF. CDR3 DNA sequence: TGTGCCAGCAGCTTAGGCAGGGGGGTTCACCAGCCCCAGCATTTT.